These 11 T cell receptor beta chains were all obtained from the same sample, sequenced in a study of T cells in Graves' hyperthyroidism and ophthalmopathy. Authors of the study amplified TCR beta CDR3 regions from RNA transcripts. A first-round RT-PCR of the TCR CDR3 used the HTBI primer set. MiXCR, applied by TCRdb to the multiplex PCR reads, yields one record per CDR3 protein. The sample has roughly 510,000 distinct CDR3 sequences; less than 25% are singletons. The sample consisted of blood. These TCRs come from a man younger than 35 with Graves' hyperthyroidism.

This clonotype was recorded many times. The V call is TRBV18, the J call TRBJ1-5; 7 nucleotides match TRBD1. The junction had 2 bases not matched to a gene; V was cut back by 2 bases and J by 4 bases. Germline CDR1 is KGHSH and CDR2 is LQKENI. The CDR3 has 14 residues. CDR3: CASSPSGGNQPQHF. DNA for the CDR3: TGTGCCAGCTCACCATCAGGGGGGAATCAGCCCCAGCATTTT.

At least ten counts were recorded for this clonotype. The gene calls are TRBV19 and TRBJ1-5; D unclear. CDR1 is LNHDA, CDR2 SQIVND, per germline (reference sequence). This CDR3 has 13 amino acids. Trimming pared 5 bases from V and 7 bases from J, leaving 12 bases between. The CDR3 nucleotides are TGTGCCAGTAGTCCGGGCGGTTGGCAGCCCCAGCATTTT. Translation gives CASSPGGWQPQHF.

This clonotype was counted many times. This chain joins TRBV20-1 and TRBJ2-7, with TRBD2 matching 13 bases. The CDR3 runs to 14 residues. Germline V gene lookup returns CDR1 DFQATT and CDR2 SNEGSKA (reference sequence). J was trimmed by 2 bases and V by 6 bases; bases with no gene match: 4. The CDR3 region has the DNA TGCAGTGCGGAACTAGCGGGGGGGGCCTACGAGCAGTACTTC. Translating it yields CSAELAGGAYEQYF.

This clonotype came up many times. This chain connects TRBV11-2 to TRBJ2-5, with D possibly TRBD2 on 5 matching bases. V lost 0 bases and J 1 base, leaving 12 bases between the germline ends. Germline CDR1 and CDR2: SGHAT and FQNNGV. This CDR3 region has 16 residues. CDR3 DNA: TGTGCCAGCAGCTTAGATCGTAGCGCTTCCCAAGAGACCCAGTACTTC. This translates into CASSLDRSASQETQYF.

This clonotype was seen a handful of times. CDR3 sequence (DNA): TGTGCCAGCAGCCCCACCATTGGCGGTCGTGTTGGGGTCACTAATGAAAAACTGTTTTTT. Its translation is CASSPTIGGRVGVTNEKLFF. The chain uses TRBV11-2 and TRBJ1-4, with D uncertain. Germline-derived CDR1 and CDR2 are SGHAT and FQNNGV. This CDR3 has 20 residues. V was clipped by 5 bases and J by 2 bases, with 27 bases between them. Complete variable domain (other parts from reference TRBV11-2 and TRBJ1-4): EAGVAQSPRYKIIEKRQSVAFWCNPISGHATLYWYQQILGQGPKLLIQFQNNGVVDDSQLPKDRFSAERLKGVDSTLKIQPAKLEDSAVYLCASSPTIGGRVGVTNEKLFFGSGTQLSVL.

On this clonotype itself: At one end the junction does not follow the germline gene, possibly because of a read error. The chain links TRBV2 to TRBJ1-1, with D tentatively TRBD1 (5 bases). Per the germline V gene, CDR1 is SNHLY and CDR2 is FYNNEI. This CDR3 contains 16 residues. CDR3 sequence: CASKGRELATNTESLF. The CDR3 nucleotides read TGTGCCAGCAAGGGCAGGGAGTTGGCGACGAACACTGAATCTCTCTTT.

This clonotype was recorded many times. The chain employs TRBV6-2 or TRBV6-3 and TRBJ1-1, with D perhaps matching TRBD1 (5 bases). This CDR3 spans 16 amino acids. V lost 5 bases, J lost 2 bases, and 18 bases lay in between. Germline V gives CDR1 MNHEY, CDR2 SVGEGT. Written as DNA, the CDR3 is TGTGCCAGCAGTCCGACAGCACGTAACCCAAACACTGAAGCTTTCTTT. The encoded protein is CASSPTARNPNTEAFF.

This clonotype was seen repeatedly, ten times or more. The chain recombines TRBV28 with TRBJ2-7, with TRBD2 matching 7 bases. This CDR3 contains 15 residues. Germline V gene sequence: CDR1 MDHEN, CDR2 SYDVKM. V lost 6 bases and J lost 0; bases outside the gene matches: 8. The CDR3 sequence: CASRSRGEGSYEQYF. CDR3 DNA sequence: TGTGCCAGCAGATCCAGAGGGGAGGGCTCCTACGAGCAGTACTTC. Drawing the rest from reference TRBV28 and TRBJ2-7, the complete variable domain is DVKVTQSSRYLVKRTGEKVFLECVQDMDHENMFWYRQDPGLGLRLIYFSYDVKMKEKGDIPEGYSVSREKKERFSLILESASTNQTSMYLCASRSRGEGSYEQYFGPGTRLTVT.

This clonotype appeared many times. J is TRBJ1-1 and V is TRBV11-2, with D unclear. CDR1 is SGHAT, CDR2 FQNNGV, per germline. The V and J ends lost 3 bases and 3 bases respectively, with 8 bases between them. This CDR3 contains 13 residues. The CDR3 protein is CASSLGVDTEAFF. CDR3 sequence (DNA): TGTGCCAGCAGCTTGGGTGTCGACACTGAAGCTTTCTTT.

The table lists this clonotype with a count of one. This chain uses TRBV28 with TRBJ2-7; D is perhaps TRBD1 (6 bases). Germline values: CDR1 MDHEN, CDR2 SYDVKM. The CDR3 runs 13 residues. The V and J ends lost 6 bases and 2 bases respectively, with 11 bases between them. This chain's CDR3 is CASRIQGTYEQYF. CDR3 coding DNA: TGTGCCAGCAGGATACAGGGTACCTACGAGCAGTACTTC.

Many counts were recorded for this clonotype. The chain recombines TRBV7-2 with TRBJ1-1; the D is unclear. Germline lookup yields CDR1 SGHTA and CDR2 FQGNSA. CDR3 size: 15 residues. Trimming pared 2 bases from V and 1 base from J, leaving 11 bases between. CDR3 protein: CASSLYGGKNTEAFF. CDR3 bases: TGTGCCAGCAGCTTATATGGCGGAAAGAACACTGAAGCTTTCTTT.